The 15 T cell receptor beta chains below come from one sample, sequenced in a study of shared clonotypes between healthy human individuals. Profiling relied on immunoSEQ multiplex PCR, and the TCRdb table lists in-frame clones only, not all of them. The repertoire consists of about 820,000 clones, with 80% to 95% occurring once and the leading ten covering 20% to 30%. Terminally differentiated effector memory CD45RA+ cells were left out of the naive CD8 fraction, which was CD45RO-negative and positively selected for CCR7. Material: naive CD8+ T cells sorted from blood. Receptor source: a man aged 25-45 years in good health.

Notes on this clone: Mismatch with germline at one junction end may stem from a read error. The J gene is TRBJ2-1, the V gene TRBV7-7; the match to TRBD2 covers 11 bases. Germline assignment: CDR1 SSHAT and CDR2 FNYEAQ (reference sequence). This CDR3 is built from 17 residues. DNA of the CDR3: TGTGCTAGCAGCCCCTACGAACTAGCGGGAGTTAACAATGAGCAGTTCTTC. Translation gives CASSPYELAGVNNEQFF.

The chain employs TRBV7-6 and TRBJ2-1; perhaps TRBD1 as D (7 bases). Per germline, CDR1 SGHVS and CDR2 FNYEAQ. This CDR3 is 13 amino acids long. The V and J ends lost 1 base and 9 bases respectively, with 10 bases between them. The CDR3 DNA follows: TGTGCCAGCAGCTTAGGCGGGACAGCTGAGCAGTTCTTC. Amino acid sequence: CASSLGGTAEQFF.

This clone was observed a single time. The CDR3 loop is CASIDLAGTGELFF. CDR3 coding DNA: TGTGCCAGCATCGATTTAGCGGGTACCGGGGAGCTGTTTTTT. The V call is TRBV4-2, the J call TRBJ2-2; 7 positions agree with TRBD2. Looked up from germline, CDR1 is LGHNA and CDR2 is YNFKEQ. This CDR3 has 14 residues. J lost 5 bases, V lost 7 bases, and 7 bases had no gene match.

The V and J genes are TRBV29-1 and TRBJ2-1; the D is unclear. The CDR3 is made up of 14 amino acids. CDR1 is SQVTM and CDR2 is ANQGSEA in the germline V gene. The V gene lost 6 bases and the J gene lost 9 bases, with 21 bases spanning the gap. CDR3 in amino acids: CSVVPVVLPLEQFF. CDR3 in DNA: TGCAGCGTCGTGCCCGTCGTACTTCCCCTTGAGCAGTTCTTC.

This chain connects TRBV6-6 to TRBJ2-1; D is unresolved. Deletions cut 6 bases from V and 1 base from J, with 10 bases between. Germline assignment: CDR1 MNHNY and CDR2 SVGAGI (reference sequence). CDR3 length: 14 residues. CDR3 in amino acids: CASSLTVSYNEQFF. Written as DNA, the CDR3 is TGTGCCAGCAGCCTGACGGTGTCCTACAATGAGCAGTTCTTC.

The V and J genes are TRBV28 and TRBJ2-7, with D maybe TRBD2 (5 bases). The V gene lost 2 bases and the J gene lost 0 bases, with 17 bases spanning the gap. Germline V lookup: CDR1 MDHEN, CDR2 SYDVKM. The CDR3 covers 17 residues. This CDR3 is CASSLPTVDSYSYEQYF. The CDR3 region has the DNA TGTGCCAGCAGTTTACCCACCGTGGACTCCTACTCCTACGAGCAGTACTTC. Complete variable domain (other parts from reference TRBV28 and TRBJ2-7): DVKVTQSSRYLVKRTGEKVFLECVQDMDHENMFWYRQDPGLGLRLIYFSYDVKMKEKGDIPEGYSVSREKKERFSLILESASTNQTSMYLCASSLPTVDSYSYEQYFGPGTRLTVT.

On this clone itself: Mismatch with germline at one junction end may stem from a read error. This chain joins TRBV2 and TRBJ1-1; a weak D match, TRBD1 (5 bases). Germline V CDR1 and CDR2: SNHLY, FYNNEI. The CDR3 loop spans 12 amino acids. CDR3 sequence: CASSGRFRESLF. CDR3 DNA: TGTGCCAGCAGTGGACGTTTCAGGGAGAGCTTATTT.

The chain joins TRBV7-9 to TRBJ1-5; D is unresolved. Trimming stripped 6 bases from V and 7 bases from J, with 10 bases between. CDR1 and CDR2 from the germline V gene are SEHNR and FQNEAQ (reference sequence). This CDR3 has 12 amino acids. CDR3: CASRDHEQPQHF. CDR3 bases: TGTGCCAGCAGAGACCACGAACAGCCCCAGCATTTT.

The rearrangement joins TRBV15 to TRBJ2-1; D is unresolved. The CDR3 extends over 14 amino acids. Looked up from germline, CDR1 is LNHNV and CDR2 is YYDKDF (reference sequence). V was pared by 1 base and J by 5 bases, with 9 bases between. The CDR3 loop is CATSRVGANNEQFF. The CDR3, as DNA: TGTGCCACCAGCAGAGTGGGCGCGAACAATGAGCAGTTCTTC.

The chain employs TRBV19 and TRBJ2-2; 8 bases fit TRBD1. V trimming: 3 bases; J trimming: 7 bases; junction bases outside the gene matches: 10. The CDR3 is 16 amino acids. Germline assignment: CDR1 LNHDA and CDR2 SQIVND (reference sequence). CDR3 nucleotides: TGTGCCAGTAGTATCGGGGCAGGGGGCGCCTTCGGGGAGCTGTTTTTT. Residues: CASSIGAGGAFGELFF.

The chain links TRBV10-3 to TRBJ2-1; TRBD1 is a possible D gene (5 bases). This CDR3 comprises 15 residues. Trimming took 2 bases from V and 13 from J, leaving 21 bases between them. Germline V CDR1 and CDR2: ENHRY, SYGVKD. The CDR3 nucleotides are TGTGCCATCAGTGAGAAGGAGTGGACGGACAATGGACAGTTCTTC. Its protein is CAISEKEWTDNGQFF.

The chain uses TRBV7-9 and TRBJ2-7; 7 bases are shared with TRBD1. With V trimmed by 6 bases and J by 7 bases, 9 bases remained unmatched. Germline V gene data show CDR1 as SEHNR and CDR2 as FQNEAQ (reference sequence). The CDR3 runs 13 residues. In DNA form, the CDR3 reads TGTGCCAGCAGTTGGGGACAGACGGGGGAGCAGTACTTC. Its translation is CASSWGQTGEQYF. The full variable domain, in which reference TRBV7-9 and TRBJ2-7 provide the parts outside the CDR3, is DTGVSQNPRHKITKRGQNVTFRCDPISEHNRLYWYRQTLGQGPEFLTYFQNEAQLEKSRLLSDRFSAERPKGSFSTLEIQRTEQGDSAMYLCASSWGQTGEQYFGPGTRLTVT.

Regarding this clone: One end of the junction is discordant with germline, which a read error may explain. Different DNA sequences within this sample yield the same CDR3. The V and J genes are TRBV7-2 and TRBJ2-7, with D possibly TRBD1 on 5 matching bases. The CDR3 is made up of 15 amino acids. CDR1 is SGHTA and CDR2 is FQGNSA in the germline V gene. The CDR3 DNA is TGTGCCAGCAGCTTAGACTGGCAGGGTGGATACGAGCAGTATTTC. Its translation is CASSLDWQGGYEQYF.

The chain is built from TRBV7-8 and TRBJ2-7; 10 positions match TRBD2. Looked up from germline, CDR1 is SGHVS and CDR2 is FQNEAQ. V dropped 5 bases and J dropped 7; count of bases not matched to a gene: 11. CDR3 length equals 15 residues. The CDR3 nucleotides read TGTGCCAGCAGCCCCGGGACTAGCGCTCGTGGAGAGCAGTACTTC. Its translation is CASSPGTSARGEQYF. Variable domain in full (rest from reference TRBV7-8 and TRBJ2-7): GAGVSQSPRYKVAKRGQDVALRCDPISGHVSLFWYQQALGQGPEFLTYFQNEAQLDKSGLPSDRFFAERPEGSVSTLKIQRTQQEDSAVYLCASSPGTSARGEQYFGPGTRLTVT.

Worth noting for this clone: The germline gene is not matched at one end of the junction; a read error may be the cause. The rearrangement uses TRBV5-1 and TRBJ2-1; 10 bases agree with TRBD2. The CDR3 runs 16 residues. Germline assignment: CDR1 SGHRS and CDR2 YFSETQ. CDR3 nucleotide sequence: TGCGCCAGCAGCTTGGGGACTAGCGGAGTCTACACTGAGCAGTTCTTC. Encoded protein: CASSLGTSGVYTEQFF.